This TCR beta chain was identified during a study of blood T cells in healthy people across ages. Trimming cost V 1 base and J 3 bases, with 9 bases left between them. Germline V CDR1 and CDR2: SGHAT, FQNNGV. This CDR3 spans 14 amino acids. A second PCR, run for roughly 7 to 11 cycles, used a sample-barcoded 5' primer plus a J-beta primer mix. TCRdb independently ran MiXCR on the 5' RACE reads; one entry per CDR3 protein. The sample consists of hundreds of thousands of distinct CDR3 sequences, 49% of them appearing once. Note on this clonotype: Given a much more abundant clone one base away, this may be a read error.

The chain combines TRBV11-2 with TRBJ2-5; D is undetermined. The source of this sequence is a woman aged 60-75 years in good health. The sequencing input was blood. The CDR3, as DNA: TGTGCCAGCAGCTTAGGGACCCGGGAAGAGACCCAGTACTTC. It codes for CASSLGTREETQYF.